The sample holds many counts of the clone carrying this TCR beta chain. Its antigen is still unknown. The data were obtained in a study of T-cell reconstitution after alpha-beta-depleted transplantation in children. General observations from the study: Alpha-beta T cells about two months after transplant reportedly derived from several hundred expanded graft clones. Elevated TCRbeta diversity at day 60 was traced, in some patients, to surviving recipient T cells and thymic progenitors. T-cell counts and diversity at one year following transplant were attributed mainly to newly produced T cells.

Using unique molecular identifiers, the investigators prepared the TCRbeta library. Each CDR3 protein gets one entry after TCRdb re-called the PCR reads with MiXCR. Among 700,000 or so distinct CDR3 sequences, approximately 14% were seen once, and the ten largest hold around 0.79%. The origin of this receptor is a girl aged 2 to 9 with congenital amegakaryocytic thrombocytopenia, due to receive a stem cell transplant. The sample here was PBMCs, taken before TCRalphabeta/CD19-depleted stem cell transplant.

The CDR3 spells CASSQSTGTNSNEQFF. As DNA, the CDR3 is TGCGCCAGCAGCCAGAGCACCGGGACTAACTCCAATGAGCAGTTCTTC. This chain links TRBV4-1 with TRBJ2-1; TRBD2 matches 7 bases. Germline values: CDR1 MGHRA, CDR2 YSYEKL. This CDR3 contains 16 residues. Unmatched junction bases numbered 11, after V lost 3 bases and J lost 6 bases.